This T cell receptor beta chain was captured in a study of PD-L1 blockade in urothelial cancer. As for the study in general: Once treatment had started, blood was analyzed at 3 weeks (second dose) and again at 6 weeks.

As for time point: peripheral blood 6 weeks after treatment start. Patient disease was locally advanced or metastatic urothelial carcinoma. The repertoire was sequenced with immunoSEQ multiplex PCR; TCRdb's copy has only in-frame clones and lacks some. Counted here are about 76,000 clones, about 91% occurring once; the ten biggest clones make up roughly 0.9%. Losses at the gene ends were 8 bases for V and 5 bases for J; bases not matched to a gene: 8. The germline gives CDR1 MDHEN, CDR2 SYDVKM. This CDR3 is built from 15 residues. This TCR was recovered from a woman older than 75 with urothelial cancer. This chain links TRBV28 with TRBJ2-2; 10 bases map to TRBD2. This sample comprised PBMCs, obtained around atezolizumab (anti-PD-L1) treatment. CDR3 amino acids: CASFLAGVGTGELFF. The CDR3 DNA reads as TGTGCCAGCTTCCTAGCGGGAGTAGGGACCGGGGAGCTGTTTTTT.